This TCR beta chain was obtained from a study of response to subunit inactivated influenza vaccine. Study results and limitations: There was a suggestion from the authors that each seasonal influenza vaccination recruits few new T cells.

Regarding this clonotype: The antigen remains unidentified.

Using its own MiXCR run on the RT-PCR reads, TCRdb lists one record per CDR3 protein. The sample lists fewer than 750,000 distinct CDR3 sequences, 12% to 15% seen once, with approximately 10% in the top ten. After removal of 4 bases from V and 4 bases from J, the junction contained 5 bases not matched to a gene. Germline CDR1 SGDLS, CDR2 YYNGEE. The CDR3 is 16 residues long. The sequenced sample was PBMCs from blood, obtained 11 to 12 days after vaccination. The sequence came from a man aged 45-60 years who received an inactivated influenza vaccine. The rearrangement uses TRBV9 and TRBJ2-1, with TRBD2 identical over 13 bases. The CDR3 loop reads CASSLTTSGRYNEQFF. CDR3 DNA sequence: TGTGCCAGCAGCCTTACGACTAGCGGGAGGTACAATGAGCAGTTCTTC.